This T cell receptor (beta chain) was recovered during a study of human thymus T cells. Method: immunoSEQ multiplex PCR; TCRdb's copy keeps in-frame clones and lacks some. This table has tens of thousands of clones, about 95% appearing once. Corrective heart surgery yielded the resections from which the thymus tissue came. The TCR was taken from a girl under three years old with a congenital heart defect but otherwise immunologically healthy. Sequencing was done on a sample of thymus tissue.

The chain's CDR3 is CASSKGRLNYEQYF. CDR3 in DNA: TGTGCCAGCAGTAAGGGACGGCTTAACTACGAGCAGTACTTC. The chain uses TRBV28 and TRBJ2-7; either TRBD1 or TRBD2 may supply D (5 bases each). V was clipped by 5 bases and J by 3 bases, with 14 bases between them. The CDR3 is made up of 14 amino acids. The germline CDR1 and CDR2 sequences are MDHEN and SYDVKM. Drawing the rest from reference TRBV28 and TRBJ2-7, the complete variable domain is DVKVTQSSRYLVKRTGEKVFLECVQDMDHENMFWYRQDPGLGLRLIYFSYDVKMKEKGDIPEGYSVSREKKERFSLILESASTNQTSMYLCASSKGRLNYEQYFGPGTRLTVT.